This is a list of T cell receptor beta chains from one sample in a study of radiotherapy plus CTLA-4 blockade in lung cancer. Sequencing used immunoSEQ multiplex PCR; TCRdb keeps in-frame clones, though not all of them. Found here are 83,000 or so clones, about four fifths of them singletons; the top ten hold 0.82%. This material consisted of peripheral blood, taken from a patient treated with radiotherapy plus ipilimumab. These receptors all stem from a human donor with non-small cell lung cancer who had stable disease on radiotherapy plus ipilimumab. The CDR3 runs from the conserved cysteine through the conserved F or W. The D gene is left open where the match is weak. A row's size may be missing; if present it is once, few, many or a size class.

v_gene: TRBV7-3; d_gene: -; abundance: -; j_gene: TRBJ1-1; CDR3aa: CASSLNGEMNTEAFF; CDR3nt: TGTGCCAGCAGCTTAAATGGAGAAATGAACACTGAAGCTTTCTTT
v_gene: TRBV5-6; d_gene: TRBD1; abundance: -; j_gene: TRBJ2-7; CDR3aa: CASSRQGLTRQEQYF; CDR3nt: TGTGCCAGCAGCCGACAGGGGCTGACGAGACAAGAGCAGTACTTC
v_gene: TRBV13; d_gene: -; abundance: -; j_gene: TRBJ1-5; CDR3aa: CASRSARQPAPNSNQPQHF; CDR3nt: TGTGCCAGCAGGTCGGCCCGGCAGCCAGCCCCCAATAGCAATCAGCCCCAGCATTTT
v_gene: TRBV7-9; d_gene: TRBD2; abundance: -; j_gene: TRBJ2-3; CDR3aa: CASSPRTSGPADTQYF; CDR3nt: TGTGCCAGCAGCCCGCGGACTAGCGGGCCGGCAGATACGCAGTATTTT
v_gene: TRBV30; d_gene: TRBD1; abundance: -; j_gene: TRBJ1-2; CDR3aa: CAWSDGTAIYGYTF; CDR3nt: TGTGCCTGGAGTGATGGGACAGCGATCTATGGCTACACCTTC
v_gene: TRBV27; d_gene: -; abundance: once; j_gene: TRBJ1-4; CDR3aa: CASTNGGEKLFF; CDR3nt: TGTGCCAGCACCAACGGGGGAGAAAAACTGTTTTTT
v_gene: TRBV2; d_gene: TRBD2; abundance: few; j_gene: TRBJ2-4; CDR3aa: CASSETSGGLAKNIQYF; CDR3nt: TGTGCCAGCAGTGAAACTAGCGGGGGGTTAGCCAAAAACATTCAGTACTTC
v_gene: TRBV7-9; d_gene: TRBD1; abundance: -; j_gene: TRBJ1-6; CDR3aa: CASSPSGQGRNSPLHF; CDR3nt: TGTGCCAGCAGCCCATCCGGACAGGGGAGAAATTCACCCCTCCACTTT
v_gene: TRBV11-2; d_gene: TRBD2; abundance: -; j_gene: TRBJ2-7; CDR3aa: CASSSSGGPSPEQYF; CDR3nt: TGTGCCAGCAGCTCCTCGGGGGGGCCCTCTCCCGAGCAGTACTTC
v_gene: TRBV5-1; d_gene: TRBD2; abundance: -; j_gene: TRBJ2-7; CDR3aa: CASSLPSGLAGGGEQYF; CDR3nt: TGCGCCAGCAGCTTGCCCTCCGGACTAGCGGGGGGAGGCGAGCAGTACTTC
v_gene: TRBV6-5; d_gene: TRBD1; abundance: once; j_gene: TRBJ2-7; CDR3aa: CASSETGREQYF; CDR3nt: TGTGCCAGCAGTGAGACAGGGCGGGAGCAGTACTTC
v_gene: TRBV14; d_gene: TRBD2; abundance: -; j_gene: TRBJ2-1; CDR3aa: CASRDSSGGALNEQFF; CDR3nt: TGTGCCAGCCGCGACTCTAGCGGGGGGGCCCTTAATGAGCAGTTCTTC
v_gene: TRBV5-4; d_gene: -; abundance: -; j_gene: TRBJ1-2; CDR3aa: CASSLAPDVGGGYTF; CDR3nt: TGTGCCAGCAGCTTGGCGCCTGACGTAGGGGGTGGCTACACCTTC
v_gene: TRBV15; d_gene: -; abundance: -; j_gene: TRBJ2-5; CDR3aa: CATSRTETQYF; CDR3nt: TGTGCCACCAGCAGAACGGAGACCCAGTACTTC
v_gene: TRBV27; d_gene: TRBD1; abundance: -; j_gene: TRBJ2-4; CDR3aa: CASSSVGTGENIQYF; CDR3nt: TGTGCCAGCAGTTCTGTTGGGACAGGGGAAAACATTCAGTACTTC
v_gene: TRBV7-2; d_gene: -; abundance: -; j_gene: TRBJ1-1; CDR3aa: CASSSRQALPTEAFF; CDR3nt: TGTGCCAGCAGCTCGAGACAGGCACTACCCACTGAAGCTTTCTTT
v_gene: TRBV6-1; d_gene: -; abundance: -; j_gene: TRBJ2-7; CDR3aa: CASTRDSYEQYF; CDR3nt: TGTGCCAGCACTCGGGACTCCTACGAGCAGTACTTC